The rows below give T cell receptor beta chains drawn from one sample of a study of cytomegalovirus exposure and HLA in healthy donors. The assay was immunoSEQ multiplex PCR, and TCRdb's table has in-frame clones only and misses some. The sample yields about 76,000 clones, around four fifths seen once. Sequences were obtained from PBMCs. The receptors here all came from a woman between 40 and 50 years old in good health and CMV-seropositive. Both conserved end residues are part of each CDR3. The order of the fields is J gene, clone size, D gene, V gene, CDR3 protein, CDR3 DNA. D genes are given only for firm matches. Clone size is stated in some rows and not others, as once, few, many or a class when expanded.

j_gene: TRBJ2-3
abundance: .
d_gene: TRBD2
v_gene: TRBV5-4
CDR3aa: CASSLGGGLVDTQYF
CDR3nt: TGTGCCAGCAGCTTGGGCGGGGGGCTTGTAGATACGCAGTATTTT

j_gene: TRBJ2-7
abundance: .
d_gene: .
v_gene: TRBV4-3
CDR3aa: CASSQAPDFSYEQYF
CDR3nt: TGCGCCAGCAGCCAAGCCCCCGACTTTTCCTACGAGCAGTACTTC

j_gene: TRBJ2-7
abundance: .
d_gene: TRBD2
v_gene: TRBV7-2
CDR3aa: CASSGTSGASSYEQYF
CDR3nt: TGTGCCAGCAGCGGGACTAGCGGGGCGAGCTCCTACGAGCAGTACTTC

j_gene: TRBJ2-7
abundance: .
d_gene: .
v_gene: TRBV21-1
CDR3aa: CASSKDRYEQYF
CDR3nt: TGTGCCAGCAGCAAAGATCGCTACGAGCAGTACTTC

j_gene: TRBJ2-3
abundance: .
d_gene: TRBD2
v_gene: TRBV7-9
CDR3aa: CASSAGTSGFTDTQYF
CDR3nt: TGTGCCAGCAGCGCAGGGACTAGCGGGTTTACAGATACGCAGTATTTT

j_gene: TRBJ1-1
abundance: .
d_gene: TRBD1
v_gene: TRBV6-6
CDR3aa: CASRVEGQTNTEAFF
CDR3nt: TGTGCCAGCAGGGTCGAGGGACAGACGAACACTGAAGCTTTCTTT

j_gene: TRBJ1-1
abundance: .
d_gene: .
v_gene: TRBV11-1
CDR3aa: CASSLDSLVPEAFF
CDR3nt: TGTGCCAGCAGCTTAGACTCCCTAGTCCCTGAAGCTTTCTTT

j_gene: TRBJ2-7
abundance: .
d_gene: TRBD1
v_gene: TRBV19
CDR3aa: CASSSQGAGEQYF
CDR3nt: TGTGCCAGTAGTTCTCAGGGGGCGGGGGAGCAGTACTTC

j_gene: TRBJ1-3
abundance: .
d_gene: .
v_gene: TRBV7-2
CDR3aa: CASSLESGDRNTIYF
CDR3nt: TGTGCCAGCAGCTTAGAATCAGGCGACAGAAACACCATATATTTT

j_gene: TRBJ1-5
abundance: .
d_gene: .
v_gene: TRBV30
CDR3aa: CAWSPGNQPQHF
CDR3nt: TGTGCCTGGAGCCCGGGGAATCAGCCCCAGCATTTT

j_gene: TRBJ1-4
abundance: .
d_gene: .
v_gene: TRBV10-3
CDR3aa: CAISVAATNEKLFF
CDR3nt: TGTGCCATCAGTGTGGCTGCAACTAATGAAAAACTGTTTTTT

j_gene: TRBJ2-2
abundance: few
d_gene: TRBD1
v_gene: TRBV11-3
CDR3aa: CASSPRPTGTGFTGELFF
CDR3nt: TGTGCCAGCAGCCCACGGCCAACCGGGACAGGATTCACCGGGGAGCTGTTTTTT

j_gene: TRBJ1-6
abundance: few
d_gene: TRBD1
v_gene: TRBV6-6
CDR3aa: CASVQGAYNSPLHF
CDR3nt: TGTGCCAGCGTCCAGGGGGCCTATAATTCACCCCTCCACTTT

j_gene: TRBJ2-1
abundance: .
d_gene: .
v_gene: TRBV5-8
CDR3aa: CASSFVYNEQFF
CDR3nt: TGTGCCAGCAGTTTCGTTTACAATGAGCAGTTCTTC

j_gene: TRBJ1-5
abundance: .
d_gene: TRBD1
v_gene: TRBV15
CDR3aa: CATSRPNPGTGTFNQPQHF
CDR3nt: TGTGCCACCAGCAGGCCCAATCCCGGGACAGGGACCTTCAATCAGCCCCAGCATTTT

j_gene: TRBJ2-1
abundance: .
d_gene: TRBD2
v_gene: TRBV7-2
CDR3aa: CASRFLAGVRNEQFF
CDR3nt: TGTGCCAGCAGGTTCCTAGCGGGGGTGCGTAATGAGCAGTTCTTC

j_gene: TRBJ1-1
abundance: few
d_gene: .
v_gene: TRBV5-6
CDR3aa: CASSLELAVDQAFF
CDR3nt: TGTGCCAGCAGCCTTGAACTAGCGGTGGATCAAGCTTTCTTT

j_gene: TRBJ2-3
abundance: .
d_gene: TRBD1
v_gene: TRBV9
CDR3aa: CASSTRTGNTDTQYF
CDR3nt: TGTGCCAGCAGCACGCGGACAGGAAACACAGATACGCAGTATTTT

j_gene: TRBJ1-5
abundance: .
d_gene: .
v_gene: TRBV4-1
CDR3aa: CASSQQETAGYQPQHF
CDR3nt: TGCGCCAGCAGCCAACAGGAGACAGCGGGGTATCAGCCCCAGCATTTT

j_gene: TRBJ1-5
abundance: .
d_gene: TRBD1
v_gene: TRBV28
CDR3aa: CASRSTGVSNQPQHF
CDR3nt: TGTGCCAGCAGATCTACAGGGGTGAGCAATCAGCCCCAGCATTTT

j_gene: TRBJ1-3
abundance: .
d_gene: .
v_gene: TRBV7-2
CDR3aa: CASSLSSGFGGNTIYF
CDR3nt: TGTGCCAGCAGTCTATCCTCAGGGTTTGGTGGAAACACCATATATTTT

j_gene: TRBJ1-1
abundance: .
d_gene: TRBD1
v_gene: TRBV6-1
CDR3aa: CASSEARGQGLGTEAFF
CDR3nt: TGTGCCAGCAGTGAAGCCCGGGGACAGGGGCTGGGCACTGAAGCTTTCTTT

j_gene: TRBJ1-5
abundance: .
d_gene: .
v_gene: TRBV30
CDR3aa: CAWRQDSNQPQHF
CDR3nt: TGTGCCTGGAGGCAGGATAGCAATCAGCCCCAGCATTTT

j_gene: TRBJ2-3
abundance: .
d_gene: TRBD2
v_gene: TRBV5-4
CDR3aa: CASSPGLAQDTQYF
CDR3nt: TGTGCCAGCAGCCCAGGACTAGCTCAGGATACGCAGTATTTT

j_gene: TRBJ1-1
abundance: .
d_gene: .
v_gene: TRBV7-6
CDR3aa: CASSLFGAGTEAFF
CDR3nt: TGTGCCAGCAGCTTATTTGGGGCCGGCACTGAAGCTTTCTTT

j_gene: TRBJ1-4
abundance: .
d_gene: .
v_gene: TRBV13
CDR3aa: CASSLQQGGEKLFF
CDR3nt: TGTGCCAGCAGCTTACAACAGGGAGGGGAAAAACTGTTTTTT

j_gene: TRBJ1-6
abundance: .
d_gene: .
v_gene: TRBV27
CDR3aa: CASSLTDSPLHF
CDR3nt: TGTGCCAGCAGTTTAACGGATTCACCCCTCCACTTT

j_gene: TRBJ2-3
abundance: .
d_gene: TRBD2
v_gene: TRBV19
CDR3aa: CASSIVLGTRGTDTQYF
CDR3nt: TGTGCCAGTAGTATAGTTCTCGGGACTAGAGGCACAGATACGCAGTATTTT

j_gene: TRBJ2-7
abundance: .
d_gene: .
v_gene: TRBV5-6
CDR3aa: CASSPTRVYEQYF
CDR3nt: TGTGCCAGCAGCCCCACCAGGGTTTACGAGCAGTACTTC

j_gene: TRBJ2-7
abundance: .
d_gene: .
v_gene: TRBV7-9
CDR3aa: CASSLAQAESSYEQYF
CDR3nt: TGTGCCAGCAGCTTAGCGCAGGCCGAAAGCTCCTACGAGCAGTACTTC

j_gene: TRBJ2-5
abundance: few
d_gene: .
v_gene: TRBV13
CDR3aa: CASSPPQGTYQETQYF
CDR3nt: TGTGCCAGCAGCCCCCCCCAGGGGACGTACCAAGAGACCCAGTACTTC

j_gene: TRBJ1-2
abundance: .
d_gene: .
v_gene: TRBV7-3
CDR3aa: CASSLVGGATEGYTF
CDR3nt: TGTGCCAGCAGCCTCGTGGGGGGGGCAACGGAAGGCTACACCTTC

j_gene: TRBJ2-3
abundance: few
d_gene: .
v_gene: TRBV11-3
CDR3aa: CASSLGHSSDTQYF
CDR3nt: TGTGCCAGCAGCTTAGGTCATAGCTCAGATACGCAGTATTTT

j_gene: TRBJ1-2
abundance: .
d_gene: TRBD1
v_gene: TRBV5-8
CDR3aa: CASSLRTGYYGYTF
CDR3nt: TGTGCCAGCAGCTTGCGGACAGGGTACTATGGCTACACCTTC

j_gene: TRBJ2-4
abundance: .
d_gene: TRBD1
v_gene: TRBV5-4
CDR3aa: CASSLQGAKNIQYF
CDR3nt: TGTGCCAGCAGCTTACAGGGGGCCAAAAACATTCAGTACTTC

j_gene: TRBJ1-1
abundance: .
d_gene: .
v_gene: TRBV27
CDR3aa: CASSLAGFNTEAFF
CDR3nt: TGTGCCAGCAGTTTAGCGGGATTCAACACTGAAGCTTTCTTT

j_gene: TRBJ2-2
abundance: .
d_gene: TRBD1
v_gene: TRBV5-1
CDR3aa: CASSWTGVNTGELFF
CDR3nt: TGCGCCAGCAGCTGGACAGGGGTGAACACCGGGGAGCTGTTTTTT

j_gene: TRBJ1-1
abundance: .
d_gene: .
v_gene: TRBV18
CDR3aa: CASSPDIQNTEAFF
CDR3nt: TGTGCCAGCTCACCGGACATCCAGAACACTGAAGCTTTCTTT

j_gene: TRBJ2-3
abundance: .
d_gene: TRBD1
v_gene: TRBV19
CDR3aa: CASSPGKGANTQYF
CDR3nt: TGTGCCAGTAGTCCGGGGAAGGGGGCGAATACGCAGTATTTT

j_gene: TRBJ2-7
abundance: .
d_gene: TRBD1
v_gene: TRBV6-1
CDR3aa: CASSLRQGSSYEQYF
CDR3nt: TGTGCCAGCAGTCTCAGACAGGGGAGCTCCTACGAGCAGTACTTC

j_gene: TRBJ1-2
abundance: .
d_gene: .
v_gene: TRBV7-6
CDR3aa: CASSPGTGLSYGYTF
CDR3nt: TGTGCCAGCAGCCCAGGGACGGGACTTAGCTATGGCTACACCTTC

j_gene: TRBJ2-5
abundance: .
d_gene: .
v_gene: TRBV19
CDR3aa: CASNTNRAQETQYF
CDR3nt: TGTGCCAGTAACACTAACAGGGCCCAAGAGACCCAGTACTTC

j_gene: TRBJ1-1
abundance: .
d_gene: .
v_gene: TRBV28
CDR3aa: CASSADIEAFF
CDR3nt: TGTGCCAGCAGCGCCGACATTGAAGCTTTCTTT

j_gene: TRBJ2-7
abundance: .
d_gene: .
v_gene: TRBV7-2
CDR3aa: CASSLVSGYEQYF
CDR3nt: TGTGCCAGCAGCTTAGTTTCGGGGTACGAGCAGTACTTC

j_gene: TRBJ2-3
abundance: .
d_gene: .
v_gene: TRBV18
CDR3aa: CASSNFGVRAGFTDTQYF
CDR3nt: TGTGCCAGCTCGAATTTCGGGGTTCGTGCTGGCTTCACAGATACGCAGTATTTT

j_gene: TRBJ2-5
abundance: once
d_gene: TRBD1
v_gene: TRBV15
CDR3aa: CATSTETGKGETQYF
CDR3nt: TGTGCCACCAGCACCGAGACAGGGAAGGGAGAGACCCAGTACTTC

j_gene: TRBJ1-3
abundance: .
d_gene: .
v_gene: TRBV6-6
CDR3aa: CTSSQTDARGGNTIYF
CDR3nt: TGTACCAGCAGCCAGACCGACGCCCGGGGGGGAAACACCATATATTTT

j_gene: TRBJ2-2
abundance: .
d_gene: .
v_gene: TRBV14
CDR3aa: CASSQEAATGELFF
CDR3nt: TGTGCCAGCAGCCAAGAGGCAGCGACCGGGGAGCTGTTTTTT